This TCR beta chain was obtained from a study of OX40 agonist ivuxolimab in advanced cancers. Enrollment shut out patients with autoimmune disease history or systemic immunosuppression. About this clone: Its specificity is unknown.

Study results and limitations: Clonal expansion among partial responders at 0.1-3.0 mg/kg ranked near the lowest. Expanded peripheral T cells had an undetermined antigen specificity. At 0.1 to 3.0 mg/kg and by week 6, clonal expansion occurred in CD4+ and CD8+ blood T cells.

Data came from immunoSEQ multiplex PCR; TCRdb stores just in-frame clones and leaves some out. The repertoire holds 70,000 to 85,000 clones, with around 90% as singletons. V lost 3 bases and J lost 9; bases outside the gene matches: 8. This CDR3 is 13 amino acids long. Germline V gene lookup returns CDR1 SGHKS and CDR2 YYEKEE (reference sequence). V and J are TRBV5-5 and TRBJ2-5, with TRBD1 matching 7 bases. The source is an adult with an advanced solid tumor such as melanoma, head and neck, liver or kidney cancer. Sequencing was performed on CD4+ or CD8+ T cells sorted from blood, taken in a trial of the OX40 agonist ivuxolimab. CDR3 loop: CASSSDRTEAQYF. The CDR3 region has the DNA TGTGCCAGCAGCTCGGACAGGACGGAGGCCCAGTACTTC.